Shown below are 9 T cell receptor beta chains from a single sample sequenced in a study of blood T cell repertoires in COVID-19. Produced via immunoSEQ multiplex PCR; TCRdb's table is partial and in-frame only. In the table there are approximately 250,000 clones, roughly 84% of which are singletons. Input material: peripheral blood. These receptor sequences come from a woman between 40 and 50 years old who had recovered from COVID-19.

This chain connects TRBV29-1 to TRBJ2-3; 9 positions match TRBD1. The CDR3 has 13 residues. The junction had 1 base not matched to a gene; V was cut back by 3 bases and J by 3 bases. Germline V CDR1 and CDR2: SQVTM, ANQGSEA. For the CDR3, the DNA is TGCAGCGTTGAGGGACAGGGAACAGATACGCAGTATTTT. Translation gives CSVEGQGTDTQYF.

In DNA, the CDR3 is TGCGCCAGCAGCGGTGGACAGGTTTATGAAAAACTGTTTTTT. It codes for CASSGGQVYEKLFF. The V and J genes are TRBV5-1 and TRBJ1-4, with 7 bases identical to TRBD1. Trimming removed 4 bases from V and 6 bases from J; junction bases left unmatched: 6. CDR1 and CDR2 (germline): SGHRS, YFSETQ. The CDR3 covers 14 residues.

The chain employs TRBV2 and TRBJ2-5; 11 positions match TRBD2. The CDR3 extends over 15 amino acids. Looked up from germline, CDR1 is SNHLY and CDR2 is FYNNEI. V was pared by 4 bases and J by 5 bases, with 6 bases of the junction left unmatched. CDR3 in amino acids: CASSALAGGRETQYF. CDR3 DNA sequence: TGTGCCAGCAGTGCTCTAGCGGGGGGTAGGGAGACCCAGTACTTC. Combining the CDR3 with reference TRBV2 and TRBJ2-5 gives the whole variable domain EPEVTQTPSHQVTQMGQEVILRCVPISNHLYFYWYRQILGQKVEFLVSFYNNEISEKSEIFDDQFSVERPDGSNFTLKIRSTKLEDSAMYFCASSALAGGRETQYFGPGTRLLVL.

The CDR3 sequence: CASSLESSGRYEQYF. CDR3 DNA sequence: TGTGCCAGCAGCTTAGAGAGTAGCGGTAGGTACGAGCAGTACTTC. J is TRBJ2-7 and V is TRBV11-3; tentative D call: TRBD2 (6 bases). This CDR3 spans 15 amino acids. V lost 0 bases to trimming and J lost 4 bases, with 13 bases between them. CDR1 and CDR2 from the germline V gene are SGHNT and YENEEA.

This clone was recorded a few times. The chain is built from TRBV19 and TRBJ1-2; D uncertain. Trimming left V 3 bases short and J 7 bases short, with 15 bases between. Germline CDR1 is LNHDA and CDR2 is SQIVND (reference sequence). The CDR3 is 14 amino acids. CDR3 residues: CASSMFAQVRGYTF. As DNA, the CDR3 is TGTGCCAGTAGTATGTTTGCCCAGGTCCGTGGCTACACCTTC.

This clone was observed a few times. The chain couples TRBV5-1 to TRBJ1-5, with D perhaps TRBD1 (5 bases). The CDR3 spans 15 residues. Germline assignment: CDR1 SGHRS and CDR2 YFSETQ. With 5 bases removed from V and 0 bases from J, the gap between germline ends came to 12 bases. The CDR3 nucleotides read TGCGCCAGCAGTCCGGGGGGAGCTAGCAATCAGCCCCAGCATTTT. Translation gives CASSPGGASNQPQHF.

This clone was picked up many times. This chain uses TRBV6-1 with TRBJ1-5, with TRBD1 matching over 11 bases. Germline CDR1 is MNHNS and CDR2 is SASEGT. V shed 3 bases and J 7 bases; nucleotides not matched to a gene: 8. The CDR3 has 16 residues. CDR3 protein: CASSDPGQGVKQPQHF. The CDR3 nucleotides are TGTGCCAGCAGTGACCCGGGACAGGGGGTCAAACAGCCCCAGCATTTT.

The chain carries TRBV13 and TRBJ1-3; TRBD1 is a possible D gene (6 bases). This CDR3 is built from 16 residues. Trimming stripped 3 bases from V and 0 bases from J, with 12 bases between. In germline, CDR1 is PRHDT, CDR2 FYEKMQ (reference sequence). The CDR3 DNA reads TGTGCCAGCAGCTTGGGGACATTCAGCTCTGGAAACACCATATATTTT. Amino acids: CASSLGTFSSGNTIYF.

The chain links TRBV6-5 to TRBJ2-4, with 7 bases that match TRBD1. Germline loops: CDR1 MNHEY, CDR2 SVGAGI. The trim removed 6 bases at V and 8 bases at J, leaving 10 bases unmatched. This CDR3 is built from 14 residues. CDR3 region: CASSYTGQADIQYF. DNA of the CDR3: TGTGCCAGCAGCTATACTGGACAGGCGGACATTCAGTACTTC.